This entry concerns a single T cell receptor (beta chain). What it binds is not known. The sample belongs to a study of CXCR3-negative and CXCR3-positive naive CD8 T cells. At the level of the study: Across all libraries, TRB reads numbered around 140 million, with about 1.5 +/- 0.3 million in each library. Overall study findings and caveats: Similar TRBV-TRBJ gene usage was seen in naive CXCR3-negative and CXCR3-positive cells, but not in memory cells.

This CDR3 comprises 17 residues. Through 5' RACE with UMI labels, the TRB cDNA libraries were prepared. With the 5' RACE reads reprocessed, TCRdb shows one record per CDR3 protein and no DNA. The repertoire shows tens of thousands of distinct CDR3 sequences; the top ten hold around 16%. 250,000 to 300,000 cells per CD8+ T cell subset were flow-sorted in triplicate. Sample: memory CD8+ T cells from blood. V is TRBV23-1 and J is TRBJ2-2; TCRdb's D call of TRBD1 is untestable without DNA. TRBV23-1 is classed as an ORF, of uncertain function. This sequence was found in a human donor in good health. Some clones in this sample may be carry-over from other donors' samples. CDR3 protein: CASSHRTGGDFTGELFF.